The 32 T cell receptor beta chains in this list originate from one sample, sequenced in a study of blood T cell repertoires in COVID-19. This table comes from immunoSEQ multiplex PCR, and its TCRdb copy is limited to in-frame clones, with some not included. The repertoire has 310,000 or so clones, roughly 90% of them found once; the top ten carry roughly 1.5%. Sequenced: PBMCs or T cells enriched from blood (not recorded which). These TCRs come from a woman between 18 and 29 years old with acute COVID-19.

The CDR3 loop reads CASSTGSFPHNEQFF. DNA for the CDR3: TGCGCCAGCAGTACCGGGAGCTTCCCCCACAATGAGCAGTTCTTC. The chain carries TRBV10-1 and TRBJ2-1, with D maybe TRBD2 (6 bases). There are 15 residues in the CDR3. Germline CDR1 reads WNHNN; CDR2 reads SYGVQD (reference sequence). Trimming removed 5 bases from V and 5 bases from J, with 16 bases in between.

J is TRBJ2-3 and V is TRBV19; 10 nucleotides align to TRBD2. This CDR3 spans 16 amino acids. V shed 3 bases, J shed 4 bases, and the junction held 7 bases outside the gene matches. The germline V gene encodes CDR1 LNHDA and CDR2 SQIVND (reference sequence). CDR3 protein: CASSMGVAGGPDTQYF. The CDR3 DNA reads as TGTGCCAGTAGTATGGGGGTAGCGGGAGGCCCAGATACGCAGTATTTT.

The chain couples TRBV13 to TRBJ2-3; tentative D call: TRBD2 (6 bases). Germline V CDR1 and CDR2: PRHDT, FYEKMQ (reference sequence). This CDR3 has 16 residues. V lost 5 bases, J lost 0 bases, and 15 bases lay in between. The CDR3 DNA follows: TGTGCCAGCAGCCCAGGGCGGGGAACTAGCACAGATACGCAGTATTTT. This sequence encodes CASSPGRGTSTDTQYF. The complete variable domain, with remaining parts taken from reference TRBV13 and TRBJ2-3, reads AAGVIQSPRHLIKEKRETATLKCYPIPRHDTVYWYQQGPGQDPQFLISFYEKMQSDKGSIPDRFSAQQFSDYHSELNMSSLELGDSALYFCASSPGRGTSTDTQYFGPGTRLTVL.

The V gene is TRBV4-1, the J gene TRBJ1-4; a weak D match, TRBD1 (6 bases). V was cut by 4 bases and J by 0 bases, with 9 bases left in between. The CDR3 is made up of 15 amino acids. Germline V gene data show CDR1 as MGHRA and CDR2 as YSYEKL. CDR3: CASSRGLPTNEKLFF. CDR3 bases: TGCGCCAGCAGCCGGGGGCTTCCAACTAATGAAAAACTGTTTTTT.

The CDR3 nucleotides read TGTGCCAGCTCACCAACGAGCAACAGCTCCTACAATGAGCAGTTCTTC. It yields the protein CASSPTSNSSYNEQFF. J is TRBJ2-1 and V is TRBV18, with no clear D. V was clipped by 2 bases and J by 0 bases, with 11 bases between them. The CDR3 has 16 residues. CDR1 and CDR2 (germline): KGHSH, LQKENI.

This clone showed up just once. The chain combines TRBV24-1 with TRBJ2-1; the match to TRBD2 covers 9 bases. With V trimmed by 0 bases and J by 2 bases, 4 bases remained unmatched. The CDR3 has 17 amino acids. Germline CDR1 reads KGHDR; CDR2 reads SFDVKD. CDR3 in amino acids: CATSDLQPSGTYNEQFF. CDR3 bases: TGTGCCACCAGTGATTTGCAGCCTAGCGGGACCTACAATGAGCAGTTCTTC.

This clone turned up a few times. The chain has TRBV18 and TRBJ1-2; D perhaps matches TRBD1 (5 bases). The CDR3 length is 15 residues. The V end was cut by 8 bases, the J end by 1 base, with 17 bases between. Germline V gene data show CDR1 as KGHSH and CDR2 as LQKENI. The CDR3: CASTAGLHLNYGYTF. CDR3 DNA: TGTGCCAGCACGGCGGGACTACACCTTAACTATGGCTACACCTTC. The full variable domain, in which reference TRBV18 and TRBJ1-2 provide the parts outside the CDR3, is NAGVMQNPRHLVRRRGQEARLRCSPMKGHSHVYWYRQLPEEGLKFMVYLQKENIIDESGMPKERFSAEFPKEGPSILRIQQVVRGDSAAYFCASTAGLHLNYGYTFGSGTRLTVV.

This clone was seen only once. The gene calls are TRBV6-5 and TRBJ1-2; the D gene is possibly TRBD1 (5 bases). The CDR3 sequence is 15 residues long. Trimming took off 2 bases at V and 4 bases at J, with 14 bases between the two ends. Germline V CDR1 and CDR2: MNHEY, SVGAGI. CDR3 nucleotides: TGTGCCAGCAGTTACGTCCGTACAGGACGCTATGGCTACACCTTC. It codes for CASSYVRTGRYGYTF.

The rearrangement joins TRBV24-1 to TRBJ2-3; 9 nucleotides align to TRBD2. The CDR3 covers 14 residues. Germline assignment: CDR1 KGHDR and CDR2 SFDVKD. With V trimmed by 5 bases and J by 5 bases, 4 bases remained unmatched. CDR3 coding DNA: TGTGCCACCAGTGGCCGACTAGCGGTAGATACGCAGTATTTT. It codes for CATSGRLAVDTQYF.

About this clone itself: The sample contains more than one DNA sequence encoding this CDR3. The chain uses TRBV28 and TRBJ2-7; 15 bases are a match to TRBD2. Trimming cost V 4 bases and J 7 bases; bases outside gene matches: 5. CDR1 and CDR2 (germline): MDHEN, SYDVKM. The CDR3 is made up of 15 amino acids. CDR3 coding DNA: TGTGCCAGCAGTTCTGGGACTAGCGGGAGGAGGGAGCAGTACTTC. Protein sequence: CASSSGTSGRREQYF.

The rearrangement uses TRBV18 and TRBJ2-1, with 13 bases identical to TRBD2. The germline V gene has CDR1 KGHSH and CDR2 LQKENI. The CDR3 sequence is 19 residues long. With V trimmed by 2 bases and J by 3 bases, 10 bases remained unmatched. The CDR3: CASSPVGTSGTQNYNEQFF. CDR3 DNA sequence: TGTGCCAGCTCACCAGTCGGGACTAGCGGGACCCAGAACTACAATGAGCAGTTCTTC.

The chain employs TRBV5-5 and TRBJ2-1; D gene unclear. Germline V gene lookup returns CDR1 SGHKS and CDR2 YYEKEE (reference sequence). The CDR3 is made up of 11 amino acids. Trimming removed 6 bases at V and 5 bases at J, with 6 bases between. CDR3 nucleotide sequence: TGTGCCAGCAACTACAACAATGAGCAGTTCTTC. Amino acids: CASNYNNEQFF.

The V call is TRBV7-9, the J call TRBJ2-3; 11 nucleotides line up with TRBD2. CDR1 and CDR2 (germline): SEHNR, FQNEAQ (reference sequence). The CDR3 is made up of 14 amino acids. Trimming at V came to 4 bases and at J to 5 bases, leaving 2 bases not matched to a gene. The CDR3 DNA sequence: TGTGCCAGCAGCTACGGACTAGCGGGAGATACGCAGTATTTT. Translated: CASSYGLAGDTQYF.

The chain combines TRBV5-5 with TRBJ2-7; 11 nucleotides agree with TRBD2. Germline CDR1 SGHKS, CDR2 YYEKEE (reference sequence). This CDR3 is 14 amino acids long. J lost 4 bases, V lost 3 bases, and 3 bases had no gene match. In DNA form, the CDR3 reads TGTGCCAGCAGCTCCGGGACTAGCGGATACGAGCAGTACTTC. Translated, it gives CASSSGTSGYEQYF.

This chain links TRBV30 with TRBJ1-2; possibly TRBD1 for D (6 bases). Looked up from germline, CDR1 is GTSNPN and CDR2 is SVGIG (reference sequence). V was pared by 7 bases and J by 4 bases, with 10 bases between. The length of the CDR3 is 11 residues. This CDR3 reads CASGTLYGYTF. The CDR3 DNA sequence: TGTGCCTCCGGGACACTCTATGGCTACACCTTC.

The V and J genes are TRBV5-4 and TRBJ1-2; D call uncertain. There are 14 residues in the CDR3. V was pared by 3 bases and J by 7 bases, with 16 bases between. Germline V gene lookup returns CDR1 SGHNT and CDR2 YYREEE (reference sequence). CDR3 residues: CASSSQNRGFGYTF. CDR3 in DNA: TGTGCCAGCAGCTCCCAAAACCGAGGGTTTGGCTACACCTTC.

The sample holds one count of this clone. The chain has TRBV7-7 and TRBJ2-2; 10 bases agree with TRBD2. The V segment lost 7 bases and the J segment 1 base; nucleotides outside the gene matches: 3. Germline loops: CDR1 SSHAT, CDR2 FNYEAQ (reference sequence). CDR3 length: 15 residues. DNA of the CDR3: TGTGCCAGCACCAGGACTAGCGGGAACACCGGGGAGCTGTTTTTT. Translated, it gives CASTRTSGNTGELFF.

This rearrangement joins TRBV5-1 to TRBJ2-2; D not resolved. V lost 2 bases, J lost 4 bases, and 12 bases lay in between. Germline CDR1 is SGHRS and CDR2 is YFSETQ. CDR3 length: 15 amino acids. The CDR3 loop is CASSLGLSGTGELFF. CDR3 DNA sequence: TGCGCCAGCAGCTTAGGTTTGTCGGGCACCGGGGAGCTGTTTTTT.

This rearrangement joins TRBV19 to TRBJ1-2, with D possibly being TRBD1 (5 bases). V was pared by 3 bases and J by 8 bases, with 13 bases between. There are 13 residues in the CDR3. Germline CDR1 and CDR2: LNHDA and SQIVND (reference sequence). The CDR3 reads CASSIYGGYGYTF. The CDR3 DNA is TGTGCCAGTAGTATTTACGGGGGTTACGGCTACACCTTC.

This clone was detected only a few times. The genes are TRBV18 and TRBJ2-1; TRBD1 matches at 8 bases. CDR3 length: 15 residues. V dropped 4 bases and J dropped 7; count of bases not matched to a gene: 9. Germline-derived CDR1 and CDR2 are KGHSH and LQKENI. The CDR3 DNA reads TGTGCCAGCTCACGCACACCGGACAGGGCTAATGAGCAGTTCTTC. Its protein product is CASSRTPDRANEQFF.

This chain joins TRBV4-3 and TRBJ2-5, with 7 bases aligning to TRBD1. The V and J ends lost 1 base and 0 bases, in that order; junction bases with no gene match: 2. The CDR3 is 15 residues long. The germline gives CDR1 LGHNA, CDR2 YSLEER. CDR3 amino acids: CASSQGTGNQETQYF. CDR3 DNA sequence: TGCGCCAGCAGCCAAGGGACAGGTAACCAAGAGACCCAGTACTTC.

The J gene is TRBJ2-1, the V gene TRBV16; 13 bases are a match to TRBD2. Germline V gives CDR1 KGHSY, CDR2 FQNENV. The CDR3 contains 19 residues. V trimming: 4 bases; J trimming: 5 bases; junction bases outside the gene matches: 14. CDR3 coding DNA: TGTGCCAGCAGCCGATCAGTCGGGGTAACTAGCGGGAGGGACAATGAGCAGTTCTTC. Its protein is CASSRSVGVTSGRDNEQFF. The full variable domain, with the rest looked up from reference TRBV16 and TRBJ2-1, is GEEVAQTPKHLVRGEGQKAKLYCAPIKGHSYVFWYQQVLKNEFKFLISFQNENVFDETGMPKERFSAKCLPNSPCSLEIQATKLEDSAVYFCASSRSVGVTSGRDNEQFFGPGTRLTVL.

As DNA, the CDR3 is TGTGCCAGCAGCCAAGGTGGGGCAGGAAGGACCGGGGAGCTGTTTTTT. Its translation is CASSQGGAGRTGELFF. The chain uses TRBV3-1 (or the pseudogene TRBV3-2) and TRBJ2-2, with D maybe TRBD1 (5 bases). Germline assignment: CDR1 LGHDT and CDR2 YNNKEL (reference sequence). V dropped 1 base and J dropped 5 bases, with 14 bases sitting between them. The CDR3 sequence is 16 residues long.

The V and J genes are TRBV28 and TRBJ1-3; D is uncertain. Per the germline V gene, CDR1 is MDHEN and CDR2 is SYDVKM. The CDR3 has 14 amino acids. Trimming removed 2 bases from V and 0 bases from J, with 5 bases in between. The CDR3 protein is CASSLLLSGNTIYF. In DNA, the CDR3 is TGTGCCAGCAGTTTACTTCTCTCTGGAAACACCATATATTTT.

The chain uses TRBV19 and TRBJ1-5; 11 bases fit TRBD1. Looked up from germline, CDR1 is LNHDA and CDR2 is SQIVND (reference sequence). The V gene end was trimmed by 6 bases and the J gene end by 4 bases; junction bases not matched to a gene: 8. The CDR3 covers 16 residues. The CDR3 sequence is CASRGTGGSGNQPQHF. The CDR3 region has the DNA TGTGCCAGTAGGGGGACAGGGGGGAGTGGTAATCAGCCCCAGCATTTT. The full variable domain, in which reference TRBV19 and TRBJ1-5 provide the parts outside the CDR3, is DGGITQSPKYLFRKEGQNVTLSCEQNLNHDAMYWYRQDPGQGLRLIYYSQIVNDFQKGDIAEGYSVSREKKESFPLTVTSAQKNPTAFYLCASRGTGGSGNQPQHFGDGTRLSIL.

The chain is built from TRBV29-1 and TRBJ2-7, with D possibly TRBD1 on 6 matching bases. The CDR3 is 10 amino acids. Germline V gene lookup returns CDR1 SQVTM and CDR2 ANQGSEA. V lost 5 bases to trimming and J lost 6 bases, with 8 bases between them. The CDR3 loop reads CSVQDSEQYF. In DNA form, the CDR3 reads TGCAGCGTTCAGGACAGCGAGCAGTACTTC.

This clone was seen only once. This rearrangement joins TRBV7-9 to TRBJ2-3; D gene unclear. Trimming took 3 bases from V and 0 from J, leaving 4 bases between them. Germline loops: CDR1 SEHNR, CDR2 FQNEAQ (reference sequence). The CDR3 loop spans 13 amino acids. The CDR3 DNA reads as TGTGCCAGCAGCTTCCATAGCACAGATACGCAGTATTTT. Residues: CASSFHSTDTQYF.

The chain's CDR3 is CASSPGQGPYNEQFF. The CDR3 DNA is TGTGCCAGCAGTCCAGGACAGGGCCCCTACAATGAGCAGTTCTTC. This chain connects TRBV27 to TRBJ2-1, with 8 bases fitting TRBD1. The CDR3 runs 15 residues. Looked up from germline, CDR1 is MNHEY and CDR2 is SMNVEV (reference sequence). With V trimmed by 5 bases and J by 2 bases, 5 bases remained unmatched.

The CDR3 region has the DNA TGTGCCAGCAGGAGACAGGGTAGAACCCCAAGGGAGACCCAGTACTTC. Translated, it gives CASRRQGRTPRETQYF. The gene calls are TRBV2 and TRBJ2-5; 7 nucleotides line up with TRBD1. V shed 6 bases and J 5 bases; nucleotides not matched to a gene: 15. The CDR3 is 16 amino acids. The germline V gene has CDR1 SNHLY and CDR2 FYNNEI.

The chain couples TRBV30 to TRBJ2-5, with 7 bases aligning to TRBD2. CDR3 length: 15 residues. J was trimmed by 0 bases and V by 1 base; bases with no gene match: 5. CDR1 and CDR2 (germline): GTSNPN, SVGIG (reference sequence). The CDR3 loop is CAWSAWTRHQETQYF. The CDR3 region has the DNA TGTGCCTGGAGTGCTTGGACTAGACACCAAGAGACCCAGTACTTC.

This chain joins TRBV29-1 and TRBJ1-1; D is possibly TRBD1 (6 bases). The CDR3 covers 11 residues. Looked up from germline, CDR1 is SQVTM and CDR2 is ANQGSEA. Trimming removed 8 bases from V and 4 bases from J, with 11 bases in between. DNA of the CDR3: TGCAGCTTCGGGACAATCACTGAAGCTTTCTTT. It yields the protein CSFGTITEAFF.

The rearrangement joins TRBV15 to TRBJ2-6; 7 bases map to TRBD2. V lost 0 bases and J lost 2; bases outside the gene matches: 1. Germline loops: CDR1 LNHNV, CDR2 YYDKDF (reference sequence). There are 16 residues in the CDR3. DNA for the CDR3: TGTGCCACCAGCAGAGATCGGGAGGCTGGGGCCAACGTCCTGACTTTC. Residues: CATSRDREAGANVLTF.